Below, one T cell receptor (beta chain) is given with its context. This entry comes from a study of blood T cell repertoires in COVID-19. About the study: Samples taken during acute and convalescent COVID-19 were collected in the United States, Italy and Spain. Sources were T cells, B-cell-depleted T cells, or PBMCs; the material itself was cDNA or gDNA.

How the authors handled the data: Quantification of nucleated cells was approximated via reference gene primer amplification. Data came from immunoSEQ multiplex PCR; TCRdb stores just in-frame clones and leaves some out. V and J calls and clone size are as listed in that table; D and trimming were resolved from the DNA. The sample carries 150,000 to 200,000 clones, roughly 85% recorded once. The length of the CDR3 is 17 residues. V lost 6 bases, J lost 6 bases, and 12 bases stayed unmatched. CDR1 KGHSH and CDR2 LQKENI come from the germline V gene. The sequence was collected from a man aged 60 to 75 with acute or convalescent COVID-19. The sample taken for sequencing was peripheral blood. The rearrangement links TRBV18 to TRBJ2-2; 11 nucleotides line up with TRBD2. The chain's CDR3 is CASSPTSGSNIAGELFF. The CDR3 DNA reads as TGTGCCAGCTCTCCAACTAGCGGGAGTAATATCGCCGGGGAGCTGTTTTTT.